What follows are 8 T cell receptor beta chains derived from one specimen sequenced in a study of blood T cells in healthy people across ages. Then a second PCR, running about 6 to 11 cycles, was carried out with a sample-barcoded 5' primer and a J-beta primer mix. TCRdb ran MiXCR on the 5' RACE reads and lists one entry per CDR3 protein. The sample lists 850,000 to 1,000,000 distinct CDR3 sequences, roughly half seen once, with roughly a fifth in the top ten. Sequencing was performed on blood. The source is a woman in her sixties or seventies in good health.

The chain joins TRBV2 to TRBJ2-1; a weak D match, TRBD1 (5 bases). V was shortened by 7 bases and J by 4 bases, with 14 bases between the two germline ends. CDR3 size: 14 residues. Germline CDR1 and CDR2: SNHLY and FYNNEI. The CDR3 reads CASKGNRLYNEQFF. CDR3 nucleotides: TGTGCCAGCAAGGGGAACAGGTTGTACAATGAGCAGTTCTTC.

Only a few counts were recorded for this clonotype. V gene TRBV29-1 combines with J gene TRBJ2-1; D is unresolved. In germline, CDR1 is SQVTM, CDR2 ANQGSEA. Between the trimmed V and J ends, which lost 7 bases and 10 bases, there was a span of 20 bases. The CDR3 totals 13 residues. The CDR3 protein is CSAVIGELQEQFF. CDR3 bases: TGCAGCGCCGTAATTGGGGAACTGCAGGAGCAGTTCTTC.

This clonotype was observed a handful of times. The chain joins TRBV10-3 to TRBJ2-3; TRBD2 agrees at 11 bases. Unmatched junction bases numbered 2, after V lost 11 bases and J lost 1 base. This CDR3 spans 13 amino acids. Per the germline V gene, CDR1 is ENHRY and CDR2 is SYGVKD. The CDR3 nucleotides read TGTGCCTCGACTAGCGGGGGCACAGATACGCAGTATTTT. It specifies CASTSGGTDTQYF.

This clonotype appeared a few times. This chain connects TRBV7-2 to TRBJ2-3, with TRBD2 matching 9 bases. The CDR3 runs to 15 residues. Germline V CDR1 and CDR2: SGHTA, FQGNSA. V shed 8 bases and J 2 bases; nucleotides not matched to a gene: 8. The CDR3 DNA reads TGTGCCAGCCGGAGAAGCGGGAGGACCACAGATACGCAGTATTTT. Amino acid sequence: CASRRSGRTTDTQYF. Full variable domain (remainder filled in from reference TRBV7-2 and TRBJ2-3): GAGVSQSPSNKVTEKGKDVELRCDPISGHTALYWYRQSLGQGLEFLIYFQGNSAPDKSGLPSDRFSAERTGGSVSTLTIQRTQQEDSAVYLCASRRSGRTTDTQYFGPGTRLTVL.

The chain has TRBV7-2 and TRBJ1-2; 11 nucleotides match TRBD1. This CDR3 is 16 amino acids long. After removal of 5 bases from V and 3 bases from J, the junction contained 8 bases not matched to a gene. The V gene's germline CDR1 is SGHTA and CDR2 FQGNSA. This CDR3 is CASSPGTGGSHYGYTF. Here the CDR3 DNA reads TGTGCCAGCAGCCCCGGGACAGGGGGTAGTCACTATGGCTACACCTTC.

This clonotype was observed a few times. The chain couples TRBV5-1 to TRBJ2-2, with a possible D match to TRBD2 (5 bases). Germline assignment: CDR1 SGHRS and CDR2 YFSETQ. The CDR3 covers 14 residues. V lost 0 bases to trimming and J lost 3 bases, with 6 bases between them. The CDR3 protein is CASSLGTDTGELFF. CDR3 DNA: TGCGCCAGCAGCTTGGGGACTGACACCGGGGAGCTGTTTTTT.

The V call is TRBV6-2 or TRBV6-3, the J call TRBJ1-1, with D perhaps TRBD1 (5 bases). CDR1 MNHEY and CDR2 SVGEGT come from the germline V gene. V gave up 6 bases and J gave up 6 bases, with 20 bases separating them. The CDR3 is made up of 15 amino acids. This chain's CDR3 is CASRDPNGGLPEAFF. In nucleotides, the CDR3 is TGTGCCAGCAGAGACCCCAACGGGGGGTTGCCTGAAGCTTTCTTT.

CDR3 coding DNA: TGTGCCAGCAGTTTAGCGGGAGGGCCCAAAAACATTCAGTACTTC. As protein: CASSLAGGPKNIQYF. The chain combines TRBV12-3 or TRBV12-4 with TRBJ2-4; 7 nucleotides line up with TRBD2. The CDR3 length is 15 residues. V dropped 0 bases and J dropped 2; count of bases not matched to a gene: 1.